Below are 8 T cell receptor beta chains sequenced from a single sample in a study of beta chain features in type 1 diabetes. Reverse transcribing all isolated RNA meant expressed TCRB transcripts were sequenced. The data were produced by immunoSEQ multiplex PCR, yet TCRdb's version contains in-frame clones alone and is incomplete. The table shows more than 50,000 clones, with about three fifths occurring only once. The sample taken for sequencing was Tregs from blood. The receptor set was obtained from a woman aged 18 to 35 in good health.

The chain recombines TRBV11-2 with TRBJ2-5; possible D gene TRBD2, 6 bases. The CDR3 totals 13 residues. Trimming pared 0 bases from V and 5 bases from J, leaving 7 bases between. Germline values: CDR1 SGHAT, CDR2 FQNNGV. This CDR3 reads CASSLDRGETQYF. In DNA, the CDR3 is TGTGCCAGCAGCTTAGATCGGGGGGAGACCCAGTACTTC.

The chain links TRBV2 to TRBJ1-2; TRBD1 agrees at 9 bases. Germline trimming cut 3 bases from V and 7 bases from J; bases unmatched to any gene: 6. Per the germline V gene, CDR1 is SNHLY and CDR2 is FYNNEI. CDR3 length: 14 residues. This CDR3 is CASSEGQGLTGYTF. CDR3 nucleotide sequence: TGTGCCAGCAGTGAGGGACAGGGCTTAACTGGCTACACCTTC.

This rearrangement joins TRBV30 to TRBJ1-5; weak D call: TRBD1 (5 bases). V was cut by 1 base and J by 0 bases, with 13 bases left in between. Germline assignment: CDR1 GTSNPN and CDR2 SVGIG (reference sequence). This CDR3 spans 16 amino acids. The CDR3 DNA sequence: TGTGCCTGGAGTGAGGGAATAGGGGATAGCAATCAGCCCCAGCATTTT. Protein sequence: CAWSEGIGDSNQPQHF.

This chain joins TRBV19 and TRBJ2-3, with D unclear. Germline values: CDR1 LNHDA, CDR2 SQIVND (reference sequence). This CDR3 region has 16 residues. Trimming pared 2 bases from V and 0 bases from J, leaving 12 bases between. CDR3 DNA sequence: TGTGCCAGTAGTATAATAACACACCCTAGCACAGATACGCAGTATTTT. Its protein is CASSIITHPSTDTQYF.

This clone ranks as medium-sized. The V and J genes are TRBV30 and TRBJ1-2; D not certain. This CDR3 is built from 12 residues. Trimming took 1 base from V and 8 from J, leaving 11 bases between them. Germline V gene lookup returns CDR1 GTSNPN and CDR2 SVGIG (reference sequence). The CDR3 nucleotides are TGTGCCTGGAGTGGCGCGTCGTGGGGCTACACCTTC. It translates to CAWSGASWGYTF.

This chain joins TRBV11-2 and TRBJ1-5; D ambiguous. There are 14 residues in the CDR3. Germline CDR1 SGHAT, CDR2 FQNNGV. The V and J ends lost 7 bases and 4 bases respectively, with 14 bases between them. The CDR3 is CASTSGGSNQPQHF. The CDR3 DNA reads as TGTGCCAGCACCTCTGGAGGGAGTAATCAGCCCCAGCATTTT.

This clone was counted a few times. The same CDR3 arises from other DNA sequences in this sample as well. This chain uses TRBV30 with TRBJ2-7; D is uncertain. CDR1 and CDR2 (germline): GTSNPN, SVGIG (reference sequence). The CDR3 has 12 amino acids. Trimming stripped 0 bases from V and 3 bases from J, with 6 bases between. This CDR3 is CAWSVSSYEQYF. The CDR3 nucleotides read TGTGCCTGGAGTGTAAGTAGCTACGAGCAGTACTTC.

This clone was recorded a few times. V is TRBV7-9 and J is TRBJ1-2, with D perhaps matching TRBD1 (5 bases). This CDR3 has 13 residues. The germline V and J ends were trimmed by 5 bases and 3 bases, with 10 bases remaining between them. Germline loops: CDR1 SEHNR, CDR2 FQNEAQ (reference sequence). Written as DNA, the CDR3 is TGTGCCAGCAGCCGCGGGACCGACTATGGCTACACCTTC. Residues: CASSRGTDYGYTF.